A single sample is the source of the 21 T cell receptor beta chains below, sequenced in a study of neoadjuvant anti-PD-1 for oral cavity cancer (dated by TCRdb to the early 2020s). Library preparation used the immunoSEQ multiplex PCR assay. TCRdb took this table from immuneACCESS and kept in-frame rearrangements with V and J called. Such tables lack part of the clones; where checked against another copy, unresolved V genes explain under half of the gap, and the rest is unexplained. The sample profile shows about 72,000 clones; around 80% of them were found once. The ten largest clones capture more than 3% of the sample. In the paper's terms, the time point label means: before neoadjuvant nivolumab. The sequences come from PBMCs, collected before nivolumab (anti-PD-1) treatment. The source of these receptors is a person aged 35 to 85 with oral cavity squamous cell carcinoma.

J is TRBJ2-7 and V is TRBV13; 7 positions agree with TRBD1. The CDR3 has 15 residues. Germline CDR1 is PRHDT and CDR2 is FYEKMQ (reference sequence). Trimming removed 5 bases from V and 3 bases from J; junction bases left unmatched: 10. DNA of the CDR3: TGTGCCAGCAGCCGTCCGACAGGGCTCGGCTACGAGCAGTACTTC. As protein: CASSRPTGLGYEQYF. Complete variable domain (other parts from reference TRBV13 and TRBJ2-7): AAGVIQSPRHLIKEKRETATLKCYPIPRHDTVYWYQQGPGQDPQFLISFYEKMQSDKGSIPDRFSAQQFSDYHSELNMSSLELGDSALYFCASSRPTGLGYEQYFGPGTRLTVT.

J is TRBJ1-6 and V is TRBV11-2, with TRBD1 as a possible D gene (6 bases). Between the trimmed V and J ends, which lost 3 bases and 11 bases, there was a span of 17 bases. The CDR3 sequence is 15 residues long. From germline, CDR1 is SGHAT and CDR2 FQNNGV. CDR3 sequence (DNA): TGTGCCAGCAGCTTTTCATCCACAGGGCTTGCACCCCTCCACTTT. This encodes CASSFSSTGLAPLHF.

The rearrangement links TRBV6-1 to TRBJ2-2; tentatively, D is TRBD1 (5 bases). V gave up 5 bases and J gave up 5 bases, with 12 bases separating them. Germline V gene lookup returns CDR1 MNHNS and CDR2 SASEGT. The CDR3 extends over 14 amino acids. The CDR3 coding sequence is TGTGCCAGCAGTCCAGGGTGGCGGACCGGGGAGCTGTTTTTT. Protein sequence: CASSPGWRTGELFF.

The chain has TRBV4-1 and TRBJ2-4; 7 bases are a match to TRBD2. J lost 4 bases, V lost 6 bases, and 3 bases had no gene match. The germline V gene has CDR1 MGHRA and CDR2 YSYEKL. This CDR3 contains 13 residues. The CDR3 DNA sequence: TGCGCCAGCAGGGGAGGGATTAAAAACATTCAGTACTTC. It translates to CASRGGIKNIQYF.

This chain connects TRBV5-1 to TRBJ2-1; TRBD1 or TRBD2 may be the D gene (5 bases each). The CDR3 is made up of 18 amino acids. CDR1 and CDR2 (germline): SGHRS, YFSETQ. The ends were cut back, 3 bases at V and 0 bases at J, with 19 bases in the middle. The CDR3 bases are TGCGCCAGCAGCTCCCCCCAGAGCGGACATAGCTCCTACAATGAGCAGTTCTTC. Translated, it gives CASSSPQSGHSSYNEQFF.

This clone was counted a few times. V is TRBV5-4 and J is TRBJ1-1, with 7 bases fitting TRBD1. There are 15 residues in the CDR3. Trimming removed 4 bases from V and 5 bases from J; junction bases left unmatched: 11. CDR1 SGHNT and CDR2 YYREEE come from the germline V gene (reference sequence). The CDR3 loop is CASSRYRGRDTEAFF. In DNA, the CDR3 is TGTGCCAGCAGCCGGTACAGGGGAAGGGATACTGAAGCTTTCTTT.

CDR3 in amino acids: CASSLAGTQPQHF. The CDR3, as DNA: TGCGCCAGCAGCTTGGCAGGGACTCAGCCCCAGCATTTT. V and J are TRBV5-1 and TRBJ1-5; maybe TRBD1 (5 bases). Trimming left V 0 bases short and J 6 bases short, with 7 bases between. In germline, CDR1 is SGHRS, CDR2 YFSETQ. There are 13 residues in the CDR3.

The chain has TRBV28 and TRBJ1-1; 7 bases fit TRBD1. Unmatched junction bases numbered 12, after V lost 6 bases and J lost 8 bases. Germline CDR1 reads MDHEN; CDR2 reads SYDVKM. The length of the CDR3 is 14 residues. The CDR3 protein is CASSLQIGQVEAFF. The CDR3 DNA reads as TGTGCCAGCAGCCTACAAATTGGACAGGTGGAAGCTTTCTTT.

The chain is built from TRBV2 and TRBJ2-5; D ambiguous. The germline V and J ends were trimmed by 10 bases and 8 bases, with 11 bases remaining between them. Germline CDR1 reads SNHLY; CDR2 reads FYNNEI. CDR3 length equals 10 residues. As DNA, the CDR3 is TGTGCCACCAGATCGGATACCCAGTACTTC. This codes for CATRSDTQYF.

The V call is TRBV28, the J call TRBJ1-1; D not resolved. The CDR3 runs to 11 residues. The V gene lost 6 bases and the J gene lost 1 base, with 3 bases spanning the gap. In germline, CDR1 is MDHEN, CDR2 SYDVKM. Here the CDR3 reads CASRGNTEAFF. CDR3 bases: TGTGCCAGCAGGGGGAACACTGAAGCTTTCTTT. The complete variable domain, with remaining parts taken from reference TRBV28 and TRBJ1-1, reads DVKVTQSSRYLVKRTGEKVFLECVQDMDHENMFWYRQDPGLGLRLIYFSYDVKMKEKGDIPEGYSVSREKKERFSLILESASTNQTSMYLCASRGNTEAFFGQGTRLTVV.

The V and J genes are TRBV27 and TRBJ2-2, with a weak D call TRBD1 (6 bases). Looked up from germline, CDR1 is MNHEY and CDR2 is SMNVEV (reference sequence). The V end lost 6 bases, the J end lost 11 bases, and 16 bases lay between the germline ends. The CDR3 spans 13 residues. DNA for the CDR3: TGTGCCAGCAGGTCTTGGGACAACCAAGAGCTGTTTTTT. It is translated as CASRSWDNQELFF.

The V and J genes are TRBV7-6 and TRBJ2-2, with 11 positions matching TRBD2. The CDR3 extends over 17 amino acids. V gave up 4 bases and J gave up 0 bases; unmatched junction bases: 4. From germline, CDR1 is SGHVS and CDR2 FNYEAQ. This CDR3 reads CASSSGLAGSNTGELFF. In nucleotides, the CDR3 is TGTGCCAGCAGCTCCGGACTAGCGGGTTCGAACACCGGGGAGCTGTTTTTT.

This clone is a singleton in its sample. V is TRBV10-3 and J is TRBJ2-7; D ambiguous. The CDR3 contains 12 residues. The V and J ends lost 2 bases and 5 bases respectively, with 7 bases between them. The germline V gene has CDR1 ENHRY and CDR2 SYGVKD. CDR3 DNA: TGTGCCATCAGTGAGATGGGCAACGAGCAGTACTTC. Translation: CAISEMGNEQYF.

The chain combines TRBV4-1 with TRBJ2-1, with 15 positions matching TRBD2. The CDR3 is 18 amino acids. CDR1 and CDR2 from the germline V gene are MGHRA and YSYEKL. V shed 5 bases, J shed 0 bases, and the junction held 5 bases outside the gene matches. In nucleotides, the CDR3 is TGCGCCAGCAGCGGACTAGCGGGAGGGCCCGGCTCCTACAATGAGCAGTTCTTC. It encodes CASSGLAGGPGSYNEQFF.

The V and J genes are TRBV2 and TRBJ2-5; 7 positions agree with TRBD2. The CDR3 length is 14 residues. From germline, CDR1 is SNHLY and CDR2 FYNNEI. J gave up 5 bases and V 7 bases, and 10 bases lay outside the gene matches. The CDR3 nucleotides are TGTGCCAGCAACCCACTAGCGCTCCCGGAGACCCAGTACTTC. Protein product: CASNPLALPETQYF.

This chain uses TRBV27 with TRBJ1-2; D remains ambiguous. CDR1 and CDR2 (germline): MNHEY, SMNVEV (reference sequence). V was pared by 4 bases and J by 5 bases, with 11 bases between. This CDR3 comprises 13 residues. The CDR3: CASSSIGPYGYTF. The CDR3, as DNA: TGTGCCAGCAGTTCCATTGGGCCATATGGCTACACCTTC.

The CDR3 nucleotides read TGTGCCGCGATCCCAACCCACGGCACAGATACGCAGTATTTT. The encoded protein is CAAIPTHGTDTQYF. This chain joins TRBV6-1 and TRBJ2-3; D is uncertain. Deletions cut 11 bases from V and 1 base from J, with 16 bases between. Germline CDR1 and CDR2: MNHNS and SASEGT. The CDR3 runs 14 residues.

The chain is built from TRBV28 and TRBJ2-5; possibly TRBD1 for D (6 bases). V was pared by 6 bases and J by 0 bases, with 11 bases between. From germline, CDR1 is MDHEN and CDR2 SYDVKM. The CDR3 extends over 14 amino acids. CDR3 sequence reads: CASSPGTYQETQYF. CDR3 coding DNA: TGTGCCAGCAGCCCCGGGACATACCAAGAGACCCAGTACTTC.

The CDR3 spells CASSVSILSTEAFF. The DNA for the CDR3 is TGTGCCAGCAGTGTGAGCATTTTATCCACTGAAGCTTTCTTT. The chain employs TRBV6-4 and TRBJ1-1, with no clear D. Germline V gives CDR1 MRHNA, CDR2 SNTAGT. This CDR3 region has 14 residues. V lost 4 bases, J lost 4 bases, and 13 bases lay in between.

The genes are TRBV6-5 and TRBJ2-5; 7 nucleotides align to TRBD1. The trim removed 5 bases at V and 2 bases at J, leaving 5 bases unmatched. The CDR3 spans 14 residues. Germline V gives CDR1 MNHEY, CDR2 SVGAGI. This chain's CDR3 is CASSGAGGQETQYF. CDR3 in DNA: TGTGCCAGCAGTGGTGCAGGGGGTCAAGAGACCCAGTACTTC.

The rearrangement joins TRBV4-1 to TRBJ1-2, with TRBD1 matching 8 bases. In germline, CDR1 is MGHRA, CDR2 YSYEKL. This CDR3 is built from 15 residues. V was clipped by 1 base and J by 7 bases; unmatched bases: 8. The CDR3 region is CASSQGPSDRVGYTF. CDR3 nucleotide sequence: TGCGCCAGCAGCCAAGGGCCTTCGGACAGGGTTGGCTACACCTTC.